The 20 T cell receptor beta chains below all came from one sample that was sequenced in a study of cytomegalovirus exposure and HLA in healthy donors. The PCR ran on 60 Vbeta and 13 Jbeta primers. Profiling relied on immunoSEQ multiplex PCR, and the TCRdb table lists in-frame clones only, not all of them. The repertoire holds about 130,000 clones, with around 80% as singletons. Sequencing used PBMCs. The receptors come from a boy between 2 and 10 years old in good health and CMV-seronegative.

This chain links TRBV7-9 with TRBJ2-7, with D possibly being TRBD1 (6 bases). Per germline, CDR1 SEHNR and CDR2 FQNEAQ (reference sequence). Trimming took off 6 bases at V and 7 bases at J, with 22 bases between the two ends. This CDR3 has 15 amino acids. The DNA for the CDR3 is TGTGCCAGCAGTTCCACGACAGGAGCCCTAATGGAGCAGTACGTC. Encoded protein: CASSSTTGALMEQYV.

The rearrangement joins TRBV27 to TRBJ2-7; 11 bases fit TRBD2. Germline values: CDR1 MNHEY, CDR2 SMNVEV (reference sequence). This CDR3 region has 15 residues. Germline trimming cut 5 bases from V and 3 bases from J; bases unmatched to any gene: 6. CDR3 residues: CASSLSGGALYEQYF. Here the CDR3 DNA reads TGTGCCAGCAGTCTTAGCGGGGGGGCACTCTACGAGCAGTACTTC.

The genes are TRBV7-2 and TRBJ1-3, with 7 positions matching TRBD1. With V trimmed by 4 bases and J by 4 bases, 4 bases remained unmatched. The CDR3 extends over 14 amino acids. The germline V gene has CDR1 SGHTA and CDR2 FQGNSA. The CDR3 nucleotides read TGTGCCAGCAGCTCTGGACAGGTCGGAAACACCATATATTTT. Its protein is CASSSGQVGNTIYF.

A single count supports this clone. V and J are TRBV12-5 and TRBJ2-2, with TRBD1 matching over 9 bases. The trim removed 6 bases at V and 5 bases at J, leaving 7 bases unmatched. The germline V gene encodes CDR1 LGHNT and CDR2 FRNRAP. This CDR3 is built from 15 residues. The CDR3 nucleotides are TGTGCTAGTGGGCGGGGACAGGGCTATACCGGGGAGCTGTTTTTT. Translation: CASGRGQGYTGELFF.

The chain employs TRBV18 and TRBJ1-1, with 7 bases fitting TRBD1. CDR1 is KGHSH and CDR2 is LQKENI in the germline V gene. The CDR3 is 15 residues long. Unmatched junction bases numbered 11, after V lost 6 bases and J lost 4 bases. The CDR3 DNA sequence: TGTGCCAGCTCCCCGGGACAGCGGAATCCCACTGAAGCTTTCTTT. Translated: CASSPGQRNPTEAFF.

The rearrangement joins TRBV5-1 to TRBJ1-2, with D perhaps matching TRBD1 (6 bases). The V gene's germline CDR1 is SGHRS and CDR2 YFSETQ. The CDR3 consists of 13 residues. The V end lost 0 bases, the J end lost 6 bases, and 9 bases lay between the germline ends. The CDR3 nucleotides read TGCGCCAGCAGCTTGGAGCCAGGGGATGGCTACACCTTC. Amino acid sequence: CASSLEPGDGYTF. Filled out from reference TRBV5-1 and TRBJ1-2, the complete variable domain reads KAGVTQTPRYLIKTRGQQVTLSCSPISGHRSVSWYQQTPGQGLQFLFEYFSETQRNKGNFPGRFSGRQFSNSRSEMNVSTLELGDSALYLCASSLEPGDGYTFGSGTRLTVV.

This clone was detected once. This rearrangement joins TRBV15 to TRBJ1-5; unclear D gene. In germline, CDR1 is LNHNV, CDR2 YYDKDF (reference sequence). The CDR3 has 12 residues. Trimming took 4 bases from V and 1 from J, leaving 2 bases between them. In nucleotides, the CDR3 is TGTGCCACCAGCACGAGCAATCAGCCCCAGCATTTT. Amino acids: CATSTSNQPQHF. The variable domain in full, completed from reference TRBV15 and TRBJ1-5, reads DAMVIQNPRYQVTQFGKPVTLSCSQTLNHNVMYWYQQKSSQAPKLLFHYYDKDFNNEADTPDNFQSRRPNTSFCFLDIRSPGLGDTAMYLCATSTSNQPQHFGDGTRLSIL.

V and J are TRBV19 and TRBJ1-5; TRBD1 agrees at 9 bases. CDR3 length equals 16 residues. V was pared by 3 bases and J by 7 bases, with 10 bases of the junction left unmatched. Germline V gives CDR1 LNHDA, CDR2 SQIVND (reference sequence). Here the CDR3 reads CASSIGGTGSGQPQHF. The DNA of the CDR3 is TGTGCCAGTAGTATTGGCGGGACAGGGAGCGGCCAGCCCCAGCATTTT. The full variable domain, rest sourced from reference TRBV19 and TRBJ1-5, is DGGITQSPKYLFRKEGQNVTLSCEQNLNHDAMYWYRQDPGQGLRLIYYSQIVNDFQKGDIAEGYSVSREKKESFPLTVTSAQKNPTAFYLCASSIGGTGSGQPQHFGDGTRLSIL.

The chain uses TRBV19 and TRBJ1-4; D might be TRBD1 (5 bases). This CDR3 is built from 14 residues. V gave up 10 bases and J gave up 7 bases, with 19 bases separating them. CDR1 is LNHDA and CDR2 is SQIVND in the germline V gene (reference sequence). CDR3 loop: CATKGPAVGEKLFF. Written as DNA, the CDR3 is TGTGCCACTAAGGGGCCCGCCGTGGGTGAAAAACTGTTTTTT. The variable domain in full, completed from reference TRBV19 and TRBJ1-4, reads DGGITQSPKYLFRKEGQNVTLSCEQNLNHDAMYWYRQDPGQGLRLIYYSQIVNDFQKGDIAEGYSVSREKKESFPLTVTSAQKNPTAFYLCATKGPAVGEKLFFGSGTQLSVL.

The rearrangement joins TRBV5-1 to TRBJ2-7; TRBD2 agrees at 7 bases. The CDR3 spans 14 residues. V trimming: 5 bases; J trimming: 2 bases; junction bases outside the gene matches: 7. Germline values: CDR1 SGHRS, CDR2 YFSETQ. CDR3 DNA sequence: TGCGCCAGCAGTCCCGGGCTAGCGGCCTACGAGCAGTACTTC. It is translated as CASSPGLAAYEQYF.

In nucleotides, the CDR3 is TGTGCCAGCAGGAAGGGGAATGAGCAGTTCTTC. This translates into CASRKGNEQFF. The rearrangement uses TRBV4-2 and TRBJ2-1; perhaps TRBD1 as D (5 bases). The CDR3 contains 11 residues. V was cut by 6 bases and J by 7 bases, with 7 bases left in between. Germline CDR1 is LGHNA and CDR2 is YNFKEQ.

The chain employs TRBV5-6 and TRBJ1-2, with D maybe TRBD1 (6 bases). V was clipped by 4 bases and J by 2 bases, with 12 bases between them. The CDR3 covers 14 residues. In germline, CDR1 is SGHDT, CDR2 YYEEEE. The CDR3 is CASSVDRLNYGYTF. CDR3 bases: TGTGCCAGCAGCGTCGACAGGTTGAACTATGGCTACACCTTC.

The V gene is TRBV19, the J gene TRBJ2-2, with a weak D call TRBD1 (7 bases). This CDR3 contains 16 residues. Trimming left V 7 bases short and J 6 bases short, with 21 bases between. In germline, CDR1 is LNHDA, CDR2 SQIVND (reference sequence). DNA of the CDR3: TGTGCCAGTACTTTAGGAGGGGGCGCGTCCGCCGGGGAGCTGTTTTTT. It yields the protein CASTLGGGASAGELFF.

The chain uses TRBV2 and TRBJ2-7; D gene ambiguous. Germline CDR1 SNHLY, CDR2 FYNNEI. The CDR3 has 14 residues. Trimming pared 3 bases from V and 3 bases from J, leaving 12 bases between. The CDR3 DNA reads TGTGCCAGCAGTGAGTCGCCTGGTAGCTACGAGCAGTACTTC. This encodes CASSESPGSYEQYF. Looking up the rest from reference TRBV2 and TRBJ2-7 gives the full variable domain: EPEVTQTPSHQVTQMGQEVILRCVPISNHLYFYWYRQILGQKVEFLVSFYNNEISEKSEIFDDQFSVERPDGSNFTLKIRSTKLEDSAMYFCASSESPGSYEQYFGPGTRLTVT.

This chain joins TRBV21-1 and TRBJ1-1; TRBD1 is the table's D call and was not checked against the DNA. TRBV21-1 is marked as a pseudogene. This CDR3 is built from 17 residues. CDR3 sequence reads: CASSKAQEGQTYTEAFF. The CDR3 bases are TGTGCCAGCAGCAAAGCGCAGGAGGGACAGACATACACTGAAGCTTTCTTT.

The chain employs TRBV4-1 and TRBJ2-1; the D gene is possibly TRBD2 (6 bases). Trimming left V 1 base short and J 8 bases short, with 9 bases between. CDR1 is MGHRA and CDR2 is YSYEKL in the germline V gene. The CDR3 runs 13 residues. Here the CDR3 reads CASSQGPSDEQFF. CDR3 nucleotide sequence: TGCGCCAGCAGCCAAGGTCCTAGCGATGAGCAGTTCTTC.

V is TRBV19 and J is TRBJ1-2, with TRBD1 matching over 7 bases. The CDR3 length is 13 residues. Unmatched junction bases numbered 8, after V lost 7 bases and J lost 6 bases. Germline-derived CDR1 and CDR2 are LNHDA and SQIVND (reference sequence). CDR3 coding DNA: TGTGCCAGTACCTTCCCGACAGGGCATGGCTACACCTTC. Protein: CASTFPTGHGYTF. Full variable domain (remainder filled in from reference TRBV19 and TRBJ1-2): DGGITQSPKYLFRKEGQNVTLSCEQNLNHDAMYWYRQDPGQGLRLIYYSQIVNDFQKGDIAEGYSVSREKKESFPLTVTSAQKNPTAFYLCASTFPTGHGYTFGSGTRLTVV.

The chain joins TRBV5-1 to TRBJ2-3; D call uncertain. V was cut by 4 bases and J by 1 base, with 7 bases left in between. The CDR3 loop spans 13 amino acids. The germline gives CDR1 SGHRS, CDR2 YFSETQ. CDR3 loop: CASSTEGTDTQYF. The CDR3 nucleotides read TGCGCCAGCAGCACCGAGGGCACAGATACGCAGTATTTT.

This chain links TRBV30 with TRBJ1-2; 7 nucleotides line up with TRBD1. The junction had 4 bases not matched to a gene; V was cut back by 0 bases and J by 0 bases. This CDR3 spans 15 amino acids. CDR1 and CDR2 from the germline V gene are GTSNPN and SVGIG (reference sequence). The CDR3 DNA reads TGTGCCTGGAGTGTAGGGGGCAGCCCTAACTATGGCTACACCTTC. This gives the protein CAWSVGGSPNYGYTF.

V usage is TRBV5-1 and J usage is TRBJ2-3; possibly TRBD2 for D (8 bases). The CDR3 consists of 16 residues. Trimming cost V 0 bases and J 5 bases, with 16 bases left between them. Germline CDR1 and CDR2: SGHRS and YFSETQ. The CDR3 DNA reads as TGCGCCAGCAGCTTGGCCGGGAGGGGGCAGGGAGATACGCAGTATTTT. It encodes CASSLAGRGQGDTQYF. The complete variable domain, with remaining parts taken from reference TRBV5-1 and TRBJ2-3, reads KAGVTQTPRYLIKTRGQQVTLSCSPISGHRSVSWYQQTPGQGLQFLFEYFSETQRNKGNFPGRFSGRQFSNSRSEMNVSTLELGDSALYLCASSLAGRGQGDTQYFGPGTRLTVL.